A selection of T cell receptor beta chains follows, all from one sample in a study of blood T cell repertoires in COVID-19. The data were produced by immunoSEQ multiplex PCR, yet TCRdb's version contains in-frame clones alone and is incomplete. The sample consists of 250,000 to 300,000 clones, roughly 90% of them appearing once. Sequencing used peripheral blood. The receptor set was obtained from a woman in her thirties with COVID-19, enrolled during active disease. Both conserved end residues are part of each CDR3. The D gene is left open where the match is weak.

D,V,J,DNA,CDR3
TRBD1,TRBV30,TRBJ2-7,TGTGCCTGGAGTCGCGGGACAGGGGGTTTCTACGAGCAGTACTTC,CAWSRGTGGFYEQYF
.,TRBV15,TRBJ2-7,TGTGCCACCAGCAGCGACAGGAACACCTACGAGCAGTACTTC,CATSSDRNTYEQYF
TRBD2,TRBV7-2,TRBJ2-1,TGTGCCAGCAGCTATACTAGCGGGGGGACTCAGGGCGATGAGCAGTTCTTC,CASSYTSGGTQGDEQFF
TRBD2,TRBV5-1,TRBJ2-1,TGCGCCAGCAGCTCGACTAGCGGCCACTACAATGAGCAGTTCTTC,CASSSTSGHYNEQFF
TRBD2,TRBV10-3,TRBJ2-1,TGTGCCAGCACCCCACACACGGGGGGGCCAAATGAGCAGTTCTTC,CASTPHTGGPNEQFF
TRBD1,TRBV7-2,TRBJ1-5,TGTGCCAGCAGCCCAATCGACAGGGGCGATCAGCCCCAGCATTTT,CASSPIDRGDQPQHF
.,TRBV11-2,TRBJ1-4,TGTGCCAGCAGCGCTCAGGATGAAAAACTGTTTTTT,CASSAQDEKLFF
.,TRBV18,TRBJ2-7,TGTGCCAGCTCACCGCTTGCATCGACAGGTCGCGAGCAGTACTTC,CASSPLASTGREQYF
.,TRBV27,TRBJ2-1,TGTGCCAGCAGTTTAAGCGGAACAGCCCCTACTGAGCAGTTCTTC,CASSLSGTAPTEQFF
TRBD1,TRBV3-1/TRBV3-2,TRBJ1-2,TGTGCCAGCAGCCAGGACAGGAGGAACTATGGCTACACCTTC,CASSQDRRNYGYTF
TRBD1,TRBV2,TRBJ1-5,TGTGCCAGCGACCCAGGGGGCCGGCAGCCCCAGCATTTT,CASDPGGRQPQHF
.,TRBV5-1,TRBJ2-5,TGCGCCAGCAGCTTGGGGCAGGGGCCGGAGACCCAGTACTTC,CASSLGQGPETQYF
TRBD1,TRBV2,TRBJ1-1,TGTGCCAGCACGACAGGGGTGAACACTGAAGCTTTCTTT,CASTTGVNTEAFF
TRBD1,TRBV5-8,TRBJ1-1,TGTGCCAGCAGCTGGGGACAGGGGGCCACTGAAGCTTTCTTT,CASSWGQGATEAFF